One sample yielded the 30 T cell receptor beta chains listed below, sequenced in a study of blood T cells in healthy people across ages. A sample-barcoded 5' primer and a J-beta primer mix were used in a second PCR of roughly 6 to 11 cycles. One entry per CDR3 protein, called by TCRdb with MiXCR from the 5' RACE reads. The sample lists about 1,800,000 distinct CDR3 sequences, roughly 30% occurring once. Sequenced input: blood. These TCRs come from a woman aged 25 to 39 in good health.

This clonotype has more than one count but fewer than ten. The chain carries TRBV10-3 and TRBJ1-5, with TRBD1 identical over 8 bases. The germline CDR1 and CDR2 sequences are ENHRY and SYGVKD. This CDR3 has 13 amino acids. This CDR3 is CSSQGAVGQPQHF. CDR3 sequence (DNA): TGTTCCTCCCAGGGGGCGGTCGGGCAGCCCCAGCATTTT.

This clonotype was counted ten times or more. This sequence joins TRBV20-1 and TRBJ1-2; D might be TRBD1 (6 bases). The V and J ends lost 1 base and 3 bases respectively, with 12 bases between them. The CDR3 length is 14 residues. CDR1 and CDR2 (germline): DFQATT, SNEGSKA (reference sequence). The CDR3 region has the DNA TGCAGTGCTAGAGGCGGGGGGCTTGACTATGGCTACACCTTC. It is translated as CSARGGGLDYGYTF.

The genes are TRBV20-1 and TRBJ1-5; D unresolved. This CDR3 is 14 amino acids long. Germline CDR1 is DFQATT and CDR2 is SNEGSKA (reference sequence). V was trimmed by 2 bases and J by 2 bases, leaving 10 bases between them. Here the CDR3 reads CSARTGWGNQPQHF. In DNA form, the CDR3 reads TGCAGTGCTAGAACGGGGTGGGGCAATCAGCCCCAGCATTTT.

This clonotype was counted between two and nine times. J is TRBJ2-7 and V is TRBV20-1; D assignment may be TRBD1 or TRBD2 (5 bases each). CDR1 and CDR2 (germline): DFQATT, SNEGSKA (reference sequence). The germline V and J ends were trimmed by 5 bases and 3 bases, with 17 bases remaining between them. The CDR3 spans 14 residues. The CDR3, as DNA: TGCAGTGCTTACCAGGGAAGAGGGGACTACGAGCAGTACTTC. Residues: CSAYQGRGDYEQYF.

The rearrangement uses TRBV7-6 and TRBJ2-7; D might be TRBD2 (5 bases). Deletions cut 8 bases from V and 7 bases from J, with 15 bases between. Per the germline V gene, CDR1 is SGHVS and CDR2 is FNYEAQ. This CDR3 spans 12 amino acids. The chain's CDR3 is CASPPEGWEQYF. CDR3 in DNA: TGTGCCAGCCCCCCAGAGGGCTGGGAGCAGTACTTC.

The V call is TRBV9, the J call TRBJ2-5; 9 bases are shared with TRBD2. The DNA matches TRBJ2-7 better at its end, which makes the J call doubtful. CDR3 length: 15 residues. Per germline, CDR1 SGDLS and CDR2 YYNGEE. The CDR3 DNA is TGTGCCAGCAGCGCACCCGGGACTAGCAGGTACGAGCAGTACTTC. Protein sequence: CASSAPGTSRYEQYF.

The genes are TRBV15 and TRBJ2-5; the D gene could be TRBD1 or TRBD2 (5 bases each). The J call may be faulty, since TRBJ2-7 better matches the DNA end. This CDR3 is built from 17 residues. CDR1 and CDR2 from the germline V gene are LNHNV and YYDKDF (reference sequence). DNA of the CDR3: TGTGCCACCGGCGGAGATCCGCCCGGGACGCAATACTACGAGCAGTACTTC. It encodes CATGGDPPGTQYYEQYF.

CDR3 coding DNA: TGCGCCAGCAGCCAAGATCTAATGAGGGAATTAAAAAGCTCCTATAATTCACCCCTCCACTTT. Translated, it gives CASSQDLMRELKSSYNSPLHF. The gene calls are TRBV4-3 and TRBJ1-6; no clear D gene. The CDR3 loop spans 21 amino acids. V was clipped by 0 bases and J by 0 bases, with 21 bases between them. CDR1 is LGHNA, CDR2 YSLEER, per germline.

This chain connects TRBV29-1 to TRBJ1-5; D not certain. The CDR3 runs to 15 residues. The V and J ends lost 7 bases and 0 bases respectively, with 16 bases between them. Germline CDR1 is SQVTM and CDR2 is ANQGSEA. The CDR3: CSAPGMADSNQPQHF. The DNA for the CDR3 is TGCAGCGCCCCCGGGATGGCAGATAGCAATCAGCCCCAGCATTTT. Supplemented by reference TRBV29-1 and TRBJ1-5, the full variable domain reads SAVISQKPSRDICQRGTSLTIQCQVDSQVTMMFWYRQQPGQSLTLIATANQGSEATYESGFVIDKFPISRPNLTFSTLTVSNMSPEDSSIYLCSAPGMADSNQPQHFGDGTRLSIL.

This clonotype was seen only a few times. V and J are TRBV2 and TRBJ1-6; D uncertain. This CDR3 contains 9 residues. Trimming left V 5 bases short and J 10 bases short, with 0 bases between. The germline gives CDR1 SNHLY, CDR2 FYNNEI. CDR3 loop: CASSSPLHF. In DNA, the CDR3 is TGTGCCAGCAGTTCACCCCTCCACTTT. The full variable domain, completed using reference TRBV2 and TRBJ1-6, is EPEVTQTPSHQVTQMGQEVILRCVPISNHLYFYWYRQILGQKVEFLVSFYNNEISEKSEIFDDQFSVERPDGSNFTLKIRSTKLEDSAMYFCASSSPLHFGNGTRLTVT.

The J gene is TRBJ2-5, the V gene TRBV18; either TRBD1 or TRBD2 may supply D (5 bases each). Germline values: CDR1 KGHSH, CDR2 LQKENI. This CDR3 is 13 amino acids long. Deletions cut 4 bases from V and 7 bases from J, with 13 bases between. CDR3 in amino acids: CASSRRETGTQYF. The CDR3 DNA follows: TGTGCCAGCTCACGCCGGGAAACAGGGACCCAGTACTTC. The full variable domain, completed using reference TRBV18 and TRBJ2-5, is NAGVMQNPRHLVRRRGQEARLRCSPMKGHSHVYWYRQLPEEGLKFMVYLQKENIIDESGMPKERFSAEFPKEGPSILRIQQVVRGDSAAYFCASSRRETGTQYFGPGTRLLVL.

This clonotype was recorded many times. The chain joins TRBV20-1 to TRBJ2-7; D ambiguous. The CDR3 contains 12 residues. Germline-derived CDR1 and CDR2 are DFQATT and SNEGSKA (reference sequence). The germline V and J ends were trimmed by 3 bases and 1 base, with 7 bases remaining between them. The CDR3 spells CSARDGSYEQYF. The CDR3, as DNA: TGCAGTGCTAGGGACGGATCCTACGAGCAGTACTTC.

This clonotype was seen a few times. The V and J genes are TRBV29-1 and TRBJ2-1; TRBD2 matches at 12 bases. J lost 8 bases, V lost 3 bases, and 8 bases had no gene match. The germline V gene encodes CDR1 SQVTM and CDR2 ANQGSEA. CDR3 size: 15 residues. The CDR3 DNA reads TGCAGCGTTGAGGGATGGACTAGCGGGGTGGATGAGCAGTTCTTC. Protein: CSVEGWTSGVDEQFF.

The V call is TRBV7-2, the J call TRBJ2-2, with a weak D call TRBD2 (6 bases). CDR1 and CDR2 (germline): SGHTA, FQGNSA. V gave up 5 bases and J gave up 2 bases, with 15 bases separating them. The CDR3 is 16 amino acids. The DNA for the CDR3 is TGTGCCAGCAGCCCCCAGGCGGGGAGAAACACCGGGGAGCTGTTTTTT. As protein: CASSPQAGRNTGELFF.

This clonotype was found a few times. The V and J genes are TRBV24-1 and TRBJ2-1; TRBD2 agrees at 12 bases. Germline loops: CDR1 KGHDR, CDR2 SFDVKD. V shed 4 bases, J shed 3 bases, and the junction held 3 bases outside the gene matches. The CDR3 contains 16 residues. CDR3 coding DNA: TGTGCCACCAGTGAAGGACTAGCGGGGAACTACAATGAGCAGTTCTTC. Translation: CATSEGLAGNYNEQFF.

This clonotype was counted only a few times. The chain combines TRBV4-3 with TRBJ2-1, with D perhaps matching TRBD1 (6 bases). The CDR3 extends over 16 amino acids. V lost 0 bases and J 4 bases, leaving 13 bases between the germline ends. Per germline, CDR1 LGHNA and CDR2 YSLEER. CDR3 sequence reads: CASSQESQGRYNEQFF. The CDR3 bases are TGCGCCAGCAGCCAAGAATCGCAGGGGCGGTACAATGAGCAGTTCTTC.

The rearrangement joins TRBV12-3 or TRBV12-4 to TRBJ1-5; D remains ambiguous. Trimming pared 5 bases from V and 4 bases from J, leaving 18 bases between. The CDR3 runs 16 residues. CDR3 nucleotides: TGTGCCAGCAGTCCCGGGGTTACCGGGGAGAATCAGCCCCAGCATTTT. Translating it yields CASSPGVTGENQPQHF.

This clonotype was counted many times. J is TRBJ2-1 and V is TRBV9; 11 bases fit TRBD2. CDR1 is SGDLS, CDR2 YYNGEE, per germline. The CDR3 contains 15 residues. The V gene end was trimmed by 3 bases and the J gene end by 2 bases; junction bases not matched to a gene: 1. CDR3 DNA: TGTGCCAGCAGCGATAGCGGGGGGGCCTACAATGAGCAGTTCTTC. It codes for CASSDSGGAYNEQFF.

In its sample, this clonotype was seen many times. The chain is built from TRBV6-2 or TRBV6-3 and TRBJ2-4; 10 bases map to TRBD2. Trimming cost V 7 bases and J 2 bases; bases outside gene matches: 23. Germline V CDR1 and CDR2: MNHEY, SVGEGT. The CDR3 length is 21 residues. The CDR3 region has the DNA TGTGCCAGCAATCGTCCACTTTGGACTAGCGGAACCCCTGGACCCAAAAACATTCAGTACTTC. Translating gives CASNRPLWTSGTPGPKNIQYF.

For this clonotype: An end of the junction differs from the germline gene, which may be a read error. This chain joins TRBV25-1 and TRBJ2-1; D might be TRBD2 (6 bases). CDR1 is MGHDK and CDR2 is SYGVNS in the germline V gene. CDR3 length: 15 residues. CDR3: CAGSDSREWNNEQFF. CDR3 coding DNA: TGTGCCGGCAGTGATTCCCGGGAGTGGAACAATGAGCAGTTCTTC.

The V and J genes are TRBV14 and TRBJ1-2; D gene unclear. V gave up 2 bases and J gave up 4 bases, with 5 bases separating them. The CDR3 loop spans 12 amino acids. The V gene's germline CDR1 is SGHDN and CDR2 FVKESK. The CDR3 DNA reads TGTGCCAGCAGCCAACACACCTATGGCTACACCTTC. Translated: CASSQHTYGYTF.

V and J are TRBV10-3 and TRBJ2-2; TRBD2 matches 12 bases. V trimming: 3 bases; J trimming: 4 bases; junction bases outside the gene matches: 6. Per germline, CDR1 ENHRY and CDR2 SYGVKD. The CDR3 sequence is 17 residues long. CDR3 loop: CAISDPTSGRPTGELFF. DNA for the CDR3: TGTGCCATCAGTGACCCGACTAGCGGGAGACCCACCGGGGAGCTGTTTTTT.

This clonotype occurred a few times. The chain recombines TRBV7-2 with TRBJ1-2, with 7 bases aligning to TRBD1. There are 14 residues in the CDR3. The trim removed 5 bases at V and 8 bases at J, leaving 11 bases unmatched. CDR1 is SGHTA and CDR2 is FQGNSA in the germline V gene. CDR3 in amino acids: CASSRTTGEWGYTF. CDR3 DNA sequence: TGTGCCAGCAGCCGTACCACAGGGGAATGGGGCTACACCTTC.

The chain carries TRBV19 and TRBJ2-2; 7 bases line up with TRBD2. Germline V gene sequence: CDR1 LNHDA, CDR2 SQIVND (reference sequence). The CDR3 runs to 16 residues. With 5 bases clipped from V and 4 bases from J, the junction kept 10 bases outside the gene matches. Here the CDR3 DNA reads TGTGCCAGTAGTGTTTCCAGGACTAGGGTCACCGGGGAGCTGTTTTTT. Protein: CASSVSRTRVTGELFF.

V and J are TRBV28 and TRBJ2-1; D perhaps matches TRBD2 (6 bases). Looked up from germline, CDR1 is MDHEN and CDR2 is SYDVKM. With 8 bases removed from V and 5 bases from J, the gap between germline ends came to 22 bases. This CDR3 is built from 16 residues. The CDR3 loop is CASGGMRTGKNNEQFF. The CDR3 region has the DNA TGTGCCAGCGGGGGGATGAGGACGGGTAAAAACAATGAGCAGTTCTTC.

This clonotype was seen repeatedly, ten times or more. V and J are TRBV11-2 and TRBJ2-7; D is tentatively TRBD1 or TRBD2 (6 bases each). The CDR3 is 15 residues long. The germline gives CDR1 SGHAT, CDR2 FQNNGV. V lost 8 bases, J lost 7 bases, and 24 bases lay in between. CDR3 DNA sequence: TGTGCCAGCCAGCTTACGGGGGCTCTATTGAAGGAGCAGTACTTC. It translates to CASQLTGALLKEQYF. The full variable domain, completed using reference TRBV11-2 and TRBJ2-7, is EAGVAQSPRYKIIEKRQSVAFWCNPISGHATLYWYQQILGQGPKLLIQFQNNGVVDDSQLPKDRFSAERLKGVDSTLKIQPAKLEDSAVYLCASQLTGALLKEQYFGPGTRLTVT.

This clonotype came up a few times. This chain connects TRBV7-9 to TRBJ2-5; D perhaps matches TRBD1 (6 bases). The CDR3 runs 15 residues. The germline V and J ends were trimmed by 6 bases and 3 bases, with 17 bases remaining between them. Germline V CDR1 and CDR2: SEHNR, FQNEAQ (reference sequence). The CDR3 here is CASSPPTGKEETQYF. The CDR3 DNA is TGTGCCAGCAGTCCACCTACAGGGAAGGAAGAGACCCAGTACTTC.

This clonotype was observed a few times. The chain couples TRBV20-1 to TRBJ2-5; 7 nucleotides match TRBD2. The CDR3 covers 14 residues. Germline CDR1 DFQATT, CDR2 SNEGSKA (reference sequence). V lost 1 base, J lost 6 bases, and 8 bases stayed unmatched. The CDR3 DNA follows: TGCAGTGCTAGAGGGGAGCCTAGCGGAAAGACCCAGTACTTC. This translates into CSARGEPSGKTQYF.

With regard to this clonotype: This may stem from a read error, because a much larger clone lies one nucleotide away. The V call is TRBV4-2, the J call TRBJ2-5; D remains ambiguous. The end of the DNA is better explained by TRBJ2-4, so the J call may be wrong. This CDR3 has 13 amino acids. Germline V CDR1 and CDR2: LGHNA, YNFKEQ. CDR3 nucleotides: TGTGCCAGCAGCCCCGACTCGACAAGCATTCAGTACTTC. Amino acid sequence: CASSPDSTSIQYF.

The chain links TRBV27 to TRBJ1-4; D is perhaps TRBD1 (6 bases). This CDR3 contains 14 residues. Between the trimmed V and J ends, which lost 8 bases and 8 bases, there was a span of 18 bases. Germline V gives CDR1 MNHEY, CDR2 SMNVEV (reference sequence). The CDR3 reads CASSIGIGGEKLFF. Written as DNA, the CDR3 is TGTGCCAGCTCGATCGGGATAGGGGGGGAAAAACTGTTTTTT.